This T cell receptor beta chain is from a study of OX40 agonist ivuxolimab in advanced cancers. For the study in its entirety: The costimulatory receptor OX40 (CD134) was targeted by ivuxolimab, a fully human IgG2 agonistic monoclonal antibody. Peripheral TCRbeta sequencing was intended to test whether TCR sequence diversity was altered and clonal T-cell expansion was caused by ivuxolimab. In the dose-escalation cohort, 82.7% of patients were male, and the mean age was approximately 55 years, with a range of 23 to 79. Among the approximately 50 dose-escalation patients, around 20 had hepatocellular carcinoma, some 15 melanoma, 9 renal cell carcinoma and 9 head and neck cancer. Partial responses occurred in three dose-escalation patients: two with cutaneous melanoma and one with hepatocellular carcinoma. Intravenous ivuxolimab was administered to patients every 2 weeks at six dose levels: 0.01, 0.1, 0.3, 1.5, 3 and 10 mg/kg. The paper describes the monotherapy dose-escalation part (N ≈ 49 patients) of the phase I trial of ivuxolimab. Patients were allowed to have had prior anti-PD-1, anti-PD-L1 or anti-CTLA-4 therapy, and more than 35% of the dose-escalation patients had been treated with checkpoint inhibitors.

Comments on this clone: The antigen it recognizes is unknown. The input lacks base qualities; no much larger clone sits a single base away.

After removal of 4 bases from V and 7 bases from J, the junction retains 12 bases not matched to a gene. Including the terminal cysteine and phenylalanine, the CDR3 comprises 16 residues. Only the CDR3 part of the read is kept: 48 bases, read in frame from the first base. The germline V gene encodes CDR1 SGHAT and CDR2 FQNNGV. Overall study results and their limits: After ivuxolimab, more expanded clones were found on average in CD8+ T cells than in CD4+ T cells. Low levels of normalized T-cell clonal expansion were also seen in some patients who did not respond. At doses of 0.1 to 3.0 mg/kg, clonal expansion of both CD4+ and CD8+ blood T cells was observed from baseline to week 6. In the 0.1-3.0 mg/kg groups, partial responders were among the patients with the lowest normalized peripheral clonal expansion, particularly in CD8+ T cells. The antigen specificity of the peripheral T cells that underwent clonal expansion was not determined.

The trial excluded patients who had a history of autoimmune disease or were on systemic immunosuppression. Peripheral blood for TCR sequencing was drawn from every dose cohort at baseline, at cycle 4 day 1 and at cycle 7 day 1. Samples came from an open-label, multicenter, first-in-human phase I dose-escalation trial of ivuxolimab. Adults with locally advanced or metastatic head and neck squamous cell, hepatocellular, melanoma or renal cell carcinoma were enrolled in the trial. CD4+ and CD8+ T cells were sorted separately from peripheral blood before TCR sequencing. Genomic DNA was isolated from the sorted cells so that the TCRbeta CDR3 region could be sequenced. The immunoSEQ Assay was used for sequencing of TCRbeta CDR3 regions. TCRdb provides this immuneACCESS table in a form limited to in-frame rearrangements. Some clones are lacking; in checked studies, under half of them reflect an unresolved V gene, and why the rest are absent is not known. The sample includes about 94,000 clones, with roughly 91% observed a single time. The top ten clones comprise about 0.33% of the sample.

The origin of this receptor is an adult with an advanced solid tumor such as melanoma, head and neck, liver or kidney cancer. The sample was CD4+ or CD8+ T cells sorted from blood, taken in a trial of the OX40 agonist ivuxolimab. Recombination joined TRBV11-2 with TRBJ2-2, with 7 central nucleotides matching TRBD1. The CDR3 region reads CASSSLRQGRVGELFF. The sequenced DNA is TGTGCCAGCAGCTCCCTCAGACAGGGACGGGTCGGGGAGCTGTTTTTT.